The T cell receptor (beta chain) under discussion was sequenced for a study of CD8 T cells in ankylosing spondylitis. This clonotype was seen a handful of times. Its antigen is unknown. Libraries of TCR beta came from quantitative 5'-RACE with molecular barcodes. MiXCR, applied by TCRdb to the 5' RACE reads, yields one record per CDR3 protein. The data show about 450,000 distinct CDR3 sequences, with roughly 25% seen just once and approximately 1% held by the top ten. The V end was cut by 4 bases, the J end by 5 bases, with 14 bases between. The CDR3 spans 15 residues. Per the germline V gene, CDR1 is SEHNR and CDR2 is FQNEAQ (reference sequence). Notes on the study in general: Peripheral blood samples showed relatively rare disease-linked clones, and these clones were CD8+. Prior literature has documented some motif variants in synovial fluid and blood from reactive arthritis. The study looked at matched synovial fluid samples from ankylosing spondylitis patients. Disease-linked clones were reported to be significantly enriched there. A motif in TCR beta, a set of about 8 highly homologous variants, appeared characteristic of ankylosing spondylitis blood.

The chain couples TRBV7-9 to TRBJ2-2, with no clear D. Sequencing used blood, either unsorted or a sorted T cell fraction (not recorded which). The sequence derives from a male donor with ankylosing spondylitis. This chain's CDR3 is CASSSSAADTGELFF. CDR3 in DNA: TGTGCCAGCAGCTCCTCGGCAGCCGATACCGGGGAGCTGTTTTTT.